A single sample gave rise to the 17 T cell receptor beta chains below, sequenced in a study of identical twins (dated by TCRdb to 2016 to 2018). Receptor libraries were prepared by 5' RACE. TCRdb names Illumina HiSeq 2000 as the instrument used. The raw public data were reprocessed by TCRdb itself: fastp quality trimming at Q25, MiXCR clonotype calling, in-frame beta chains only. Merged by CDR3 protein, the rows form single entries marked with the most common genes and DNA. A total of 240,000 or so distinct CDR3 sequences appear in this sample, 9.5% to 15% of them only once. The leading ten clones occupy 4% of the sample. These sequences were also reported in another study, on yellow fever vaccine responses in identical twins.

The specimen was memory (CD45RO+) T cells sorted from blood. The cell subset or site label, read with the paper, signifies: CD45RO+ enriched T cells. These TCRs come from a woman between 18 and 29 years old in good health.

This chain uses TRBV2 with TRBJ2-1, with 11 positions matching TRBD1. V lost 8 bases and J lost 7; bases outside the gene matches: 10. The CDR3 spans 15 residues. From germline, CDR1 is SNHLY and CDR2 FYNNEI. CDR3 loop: CASGDRDRGANEQFF. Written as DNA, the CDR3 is TGTGCCAGCGGGGACCGGGACAGGGGGGCTAATGAGCAGTTCTTC.

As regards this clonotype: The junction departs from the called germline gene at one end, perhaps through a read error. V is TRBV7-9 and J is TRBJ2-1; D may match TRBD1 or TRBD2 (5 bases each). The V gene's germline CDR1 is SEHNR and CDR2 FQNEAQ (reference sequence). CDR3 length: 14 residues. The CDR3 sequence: CARSSGNRQYPQFF. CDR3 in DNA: TGTGCCAGGAGCTCCGGGAACCGACAGTACCCGCAGTTCTTC.

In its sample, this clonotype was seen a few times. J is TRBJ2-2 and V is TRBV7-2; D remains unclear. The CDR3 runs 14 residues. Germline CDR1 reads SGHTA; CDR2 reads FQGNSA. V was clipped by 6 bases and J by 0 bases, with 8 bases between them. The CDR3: CASSSKPNTGELFF. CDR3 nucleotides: TGTGCCAGCAGTTCTAAACCGAACACCGGGGAGCTGTTTTTT.

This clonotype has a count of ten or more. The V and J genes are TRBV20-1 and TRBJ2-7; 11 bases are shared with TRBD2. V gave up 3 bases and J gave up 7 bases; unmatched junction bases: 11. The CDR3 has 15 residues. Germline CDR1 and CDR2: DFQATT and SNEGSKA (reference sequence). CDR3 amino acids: CSARQPGTSGWEQYF. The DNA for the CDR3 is TGCAGTGCTAGGCAGCCCGGGACTAGCGGTTGGGAGCAGTACTTC.

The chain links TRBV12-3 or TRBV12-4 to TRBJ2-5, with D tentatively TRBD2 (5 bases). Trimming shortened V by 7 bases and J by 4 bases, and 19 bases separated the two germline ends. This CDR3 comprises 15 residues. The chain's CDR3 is CASTGSAKRTETQYF. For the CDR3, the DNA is TGTGCCAGCACGGGATCCGCCAAAAGGACAGAGACCCAGTACTTC.

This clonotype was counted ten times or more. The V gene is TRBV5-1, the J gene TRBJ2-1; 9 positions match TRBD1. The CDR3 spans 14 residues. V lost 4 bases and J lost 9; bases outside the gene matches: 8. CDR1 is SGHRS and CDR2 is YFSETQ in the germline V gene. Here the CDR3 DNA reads TGCGCCAGCAGCCAGGACAGGGGTATCGGTGAGCAGTTCTTC. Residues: CASSQDRGIGEQFF. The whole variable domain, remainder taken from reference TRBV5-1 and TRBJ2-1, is KAGVTQTPRYLIKTRGQQVTLSCSPISGHRSVSWYQQTPGQGLQFLFEYFSETQRNKGNFPGRFSGRQFSNSRSEMNVSTLELGDSALYLCASSQDRGIGEQFFGPGTRLTVL.

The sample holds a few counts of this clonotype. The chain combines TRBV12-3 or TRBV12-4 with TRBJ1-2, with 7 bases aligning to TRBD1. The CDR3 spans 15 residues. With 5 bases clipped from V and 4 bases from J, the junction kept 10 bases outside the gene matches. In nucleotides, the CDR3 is TGTGCCAGCAGTATCCGACAGGGACCGGTCTATGGCTACACCTTC. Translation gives CASSIRQGPVYGYTF.

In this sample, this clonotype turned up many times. In nucleotides, the CDR3 is TGCAGTGCTAAGGGTAGAAGCGGGAGGGGCCCAGATACGCAGTATTTT. Translating gives CSAKGRSGRGPDTQYF. This chain uses TRBV20-1 with TRBJ2-3, with 10 bases lining up with TRBD2. The CDR3 is 16 residues long. The J segment lost 4 bases and the V segment lost 4 bases, leaving 11 bases of the junction unmatched. Germline V gene data show CDR1 as DFQATT and CDR2 as SNEGSKA (reference sequence).

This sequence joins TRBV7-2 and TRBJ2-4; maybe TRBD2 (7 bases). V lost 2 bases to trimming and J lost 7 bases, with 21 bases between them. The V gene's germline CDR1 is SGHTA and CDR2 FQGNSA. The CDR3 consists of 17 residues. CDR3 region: CASSLQRDTLARNIQYF. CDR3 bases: TGTGCCAGCAGCTTACAGCGGGACACGCTAGCCAGGAACATTCAGTACTTC.

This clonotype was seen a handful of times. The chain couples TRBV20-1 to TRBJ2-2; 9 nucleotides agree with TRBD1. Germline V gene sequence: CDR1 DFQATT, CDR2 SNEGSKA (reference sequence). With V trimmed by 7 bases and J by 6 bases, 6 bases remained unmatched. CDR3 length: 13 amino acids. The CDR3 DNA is TGCAGTGGCGGACAGGGGAGGGCCGGGGAGCTGTTTTTT. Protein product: CSGGQGRAGELFF.

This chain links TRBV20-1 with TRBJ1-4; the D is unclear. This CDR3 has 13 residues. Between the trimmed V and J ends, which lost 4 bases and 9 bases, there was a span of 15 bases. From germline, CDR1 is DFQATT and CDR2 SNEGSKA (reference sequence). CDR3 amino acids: CSAISRQNQKLFF. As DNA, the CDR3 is TGCAGTGCTATTTCGAGGCAAAATCAAAAACTGTTTTTT.

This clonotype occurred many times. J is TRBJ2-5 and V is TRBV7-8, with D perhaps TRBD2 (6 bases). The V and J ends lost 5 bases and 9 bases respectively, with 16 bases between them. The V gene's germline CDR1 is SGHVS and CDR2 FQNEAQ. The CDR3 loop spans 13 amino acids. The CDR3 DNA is TGTGCCAGCAGCCCGACTAGTCTCGGCGCCCAGTACTTC. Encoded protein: CASSPTSLGAQYF.

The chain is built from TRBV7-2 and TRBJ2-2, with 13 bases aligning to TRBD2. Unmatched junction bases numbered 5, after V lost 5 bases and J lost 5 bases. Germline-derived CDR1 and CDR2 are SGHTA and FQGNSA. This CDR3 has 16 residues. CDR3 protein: CASSRTSGGDTGELFF. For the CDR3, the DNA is TGTGCCAGCAGCCGGACTAGCGGGGGAGATACCGGGGAGCTGTTTTTT.

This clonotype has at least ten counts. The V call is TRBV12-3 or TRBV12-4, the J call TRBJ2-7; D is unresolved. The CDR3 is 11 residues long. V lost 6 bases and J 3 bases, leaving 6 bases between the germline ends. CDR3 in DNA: TGTGCCAGCAGCCCCAACTACGAGCAGTACTTC. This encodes CASSPNYEQYF.

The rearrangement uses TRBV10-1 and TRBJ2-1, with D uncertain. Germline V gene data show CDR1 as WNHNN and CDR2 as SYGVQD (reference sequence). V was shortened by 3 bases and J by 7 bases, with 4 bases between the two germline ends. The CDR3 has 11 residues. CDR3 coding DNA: TGCGCCAGCAGTGATCAAAATGAGCAGTTCTTC. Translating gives CASSDQNEQFF.

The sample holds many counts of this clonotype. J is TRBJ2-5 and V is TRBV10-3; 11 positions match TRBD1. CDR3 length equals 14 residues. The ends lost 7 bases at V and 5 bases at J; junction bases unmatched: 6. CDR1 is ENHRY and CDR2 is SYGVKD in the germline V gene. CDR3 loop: CAIKGTGGVETQYF. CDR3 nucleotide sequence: TGTGCCATCAAGGGGACAGGGGGAGTTGAGACCCAGTACTTC.

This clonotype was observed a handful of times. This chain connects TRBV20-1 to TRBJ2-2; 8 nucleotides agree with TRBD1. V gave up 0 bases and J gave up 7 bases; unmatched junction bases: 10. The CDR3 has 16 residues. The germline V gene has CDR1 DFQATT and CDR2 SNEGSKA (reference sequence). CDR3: CSARDPGRGQVGELFF. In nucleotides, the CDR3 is TGCAGTGCTAGAGATCCGGGCAGGGGGCAGGTCGGGGAGCTGTTTTTT.